The 5 T cell receptor beta chains below all came from one sample that was sequenced in a study of T cells in Graves' hyperthyroidism and ophthalmopathy. Amplified TCR beta CDR3 regions derived from RNA transcripts. During a first-round RT-PCR of the TCR CDR3, the HTBI primer set was used. TCRdb reprocessed the multiplex PCR reads via MiXCR and lists one record per CDR3 protein. The sample comprises 400,000 to 500,000 distinct CDR3 sequences, over 12% of which are singletons, and about 13% rests with the top ten. Sequencing input: blood. The receptors originated from a man younger than 30 with Graves' ophthalmopathy.

This clonotype has at least ten counts. The gene calls are TRBV30 and TRBJ1-5, with a weak D call TRBD1 (5 bases). With 0 bases removed from V and 9 bases from J, the gap between germline ends came to 18 bases. This CDR3 has 15 amino acids. The V gene's germline CDR1 is GTSNPN and CDR2 SVGIG (reference sequence). For the CDR3, the DNA is TGTGCCTGGAGTGTCGAGACAGCTCCCTTATGGCCCCAGCATTTT. Translated, it gives CAWSVETAPLWPQHF.

The rearrangement uses TRBV29-1 and TRBJ2-1; 9 bases map to TRBD2. V shed 7 bases and J 5 bases; nucleotides not matched to a gene: 15. Germline values: CDR1 SQVTM, CDR2 ANQGSEA. This CDR3 comprises 16 residues. DNA of the CDR3: TGCAGCGCAGTCCCTTTAGCGGGGGCGGCCCACAATGAGCAGTTCTTC. Amino acids: CSAVPLAGAAHNEQFF.

This clonotype appeared a few times. The chain combines TRBV6-1 with TRBJ2-5; 7 positions agree with TRBD1. V shed 6 bases, J shed 4 bases, and the junction held 5 bases outside the gene matches. CDR3 size: 13 residues. Germline values: CDR1 MNHNS, CDR2 SASEGT. The CDR3 sequence: CASSNPGGETQYF. DNA of the CDR3: TGTGCCAGCAGCAACCCAGGGGGAGAGACCCAGTACTTC.

This clonotype was recorded at least ten times. This sequence joins TRBV3-1 and TRBJ1-1, with D possibly matching TRBD1 (6 bases). CDR1 is LGHDT, CDR2 YNNKEL, per germline (reference sequence). V shed 6 bases and J shed 1 base, with 12 bases lying between them. This CDR3 comprises 14 residues. CDR3: CASRSGEGNTEAFF. In DNA form, the CDR3 reads TGTGCCAGCAGATCAGGGGAGGGGAACACTGAAGCTTTCTTT.

This clonotype appeared many times. J is TRBJ1-2 and V is TRBV3-1, with no clear D. Trimming took off 3 bases at V and 7 bases at J, with 15 bases between the two ends. Germline V gene lookup returns CDR1 LGHDT and CDR2 YNNKEL (reference sequence). The CDR3 is 14 residues long. The CDR3 DNA reads TGTGCCAGCAGCCACCCCACCCACGGCCTTGGCTACACCTTC. Translated, it gives CASSHPTHGLGYTF.